What follows are 25 T cell receptor beta chains derived from one specimen sequenced in a study of blood T cell repertoires in COVID-19 (dated by TCRdb to 2020 to 2022). Libraries were built with the immunoSEQ multiplex PCR assay. The table was pulled from immuneACCESS by TCRdb, which kept in-frame rearrangements only. Such tables lose some clones; where checked, under half of the loss comes from unresolved V genes, and the rest has no known cause. In this sample the table shows approximately 290,000 clones, 80% to 90% of which occur a single time. In total, the top ten clones hold around 0.88% of the sample. Sequencing was performed on peripheral blood. The receptors here all came from a man in his thirties or forties with acute or convalescent COVID-19.

The sample holds one count of this clone. The gene calls are TRBV28 and TRBJ1-1; D may be TRBD1 (5 bases). CDR1 MDHEN and CDR2 SYDVKM come from the germline V gene. The CDR3 sequence is 12 residues long. V lost 6 bases to trimming and J lost 5 bases, with 10 bases between them. The CDR3 bases are TGTGCCAGCAGGTCTGGGGGGACTGAAGCTTTCTTT. Translating it yields CASRSGGTEAFF.

The chain has TRBV28 and TRBJ1-4; 7 bases fit TRBD1. Germline CDR1 MDHEN, CDR2 SYDVKM. The CDR3 extends over 13 amino acids. The V and J ends lost 6 bases and 8 bases, in that order; junction bases with no gene match: 6. In DNA, the CDR3 is TGTGCCAGCAGCTACAGGGGAGGCGAAAAACTGTTTTTT. Its protein is CASSYRGGEKLFF.

This chain links TRBV19 with TRBJ1-6; 8 bases agree with TRBD1. The CDR3 loop spans 17 amino acids. V trimming: 3 bases; J trimming: 9 bases; junction bases outside the gene matches: 13. From germline, CDR1 is LNHDA and CDR2 SQIVND (reference sequence). CDR3 sequence: CASSMATGGALGSPLHF. CDR3 in DNA: TGTGCCAGTAGTATGGCCACAGGGGGTGCCTTGGGTTCACCCCTCCACTTT.

The chain uses TRBV3-1 (or the pseudogene TRBV3-2) and TRBJ1-2; tentatively, D is TRBD1 (5 bases). Trimming took off 0 bases at V and 1 base at J, with 9 bases between the two ends. Germline loops: CDR1 LGHDT, CDR2 YNNKEL (reference sequence). This CDR3 has 15 residues. This chain's CDR3 is CASSQEGQLNYGYTF. Here the CDR3 DNA reads TGTGCCAGCAGCCAAGAGGGGCAACTTAACTATGGCTACACCTTC.

The chain carries TRBV7-8 and TRBJ2-7; TRBD2 matches 10 bases. V gave up 6 bases and J gave up 1 base; unmatched junction bases: 3. There are 14 residues in the CDR3. Germline CDR1 is SGHVS and CDR2 is FQNEAQ. CDR3 in DNA: TGTGCCAGCAGTCCAGCGGGAGGGTCCTACGAGCAGTACTTC. It yields the protein CASSPAGGSYEQYF.

This sequence joins TRBV5-4 and TRBJ2-5; 9 bases agree with TRBD1. The CDR3 runs 16 residues. Germline V gene data show CDR1 as SGHNT and CDR2 as YYREEE (reference sequence). With 3 bases clipped from V and 1 base from J, the junction kept 7 bases outside the gene matches. As DNA, the CDR3 is TGTGCCAGCAGCTACCCCACAGGGGGCCCCCAAGAGACCCAGTACTTC. The encoded protein is CASSYPTGGPQETQYF.

There are a few counts of this clone. The chain links TRBV6-4 to TRBJ2-1; 8 nucleotides line up with TRBD2. Germline CDR1 reads MRHNA; CDR2 reads SNTAGT. This CDR3 contains 15 residues. V was clipped by 8 bases and J by 5 bases; unmatched bases: 11. CDR3 in DNA: TGTGCCAGCTCTACCACCGGGGGGGCACACAATGAGCAGTTCTTC. Its translation is CASSTTGGAHNEQFF.

In DNA form, the CDR3 reads TGTGCCAGCAGCTTAGGACAGGGAGAGGATGGCTACACCTTC. This sequence encodes CASSLGQGEDGYTF. The chain couples TRBV7-9 to TRBJ1-2; TRBD1 matches at 7 bases. The junction had 5 bases not matched to a gene; V was cut back by 1 base and J by 6 bases. The CDR3 is 14 residues long. Germline V gene data show CDR1 as SEHNR and CDR2 as FQNEAQ (reference sequence).

This chain connects TRBV4-2 to TRBJ1-2; the match to TRBD1 covers 8 bases. V shed 4 bases and J 0 bases; nucleotides not matched to a gene: 10. The CDR3 is 17 amino acids. Germline V gene data show CDR1 as LGHNA and CDR2 as YNFKEQ. CDR3 sequence reads: CASSPRDRRASNYGYTF. In DNA form, the CDR3 reads TGTGCCAGCAGCCCCCGGGACAGGAGGGCTTCTAACTATGGCTACACCTTC.

The rearrangement uses TRBV12-3 or TRBV12-4 and TRBJ2-3; D not resolved. This CDR3 comprises 12 residues. V lost 6 bases and J lost 5, with 9 bases in between. CDR3: CASSLVVDTQYF. Here the CDR3 DNA reads TGTGCCAGCAGCCTAGTAGTAGATACGCAGTATTTT.

This clone was counted only a few times. This chain joins TRBV6-1 and TRBJ1-1; D is possibly TRBD1 (6 bases). V dropped 2 bases and J dropped 10 bases, with 23 bases sitting between them. The CDR3 runs to 16 residues. The germline V gene has CDR1 MNHNS and CDR2 SASEGT. CDR3 sequence reads: CASSEPEQGNIVRAFF. The CDR3 DNA is TGTGCCAGCAGTGAACCCGAGCAGGGGAACATTGTGCGAGCTTTCTTT.

This chain connects TRBV28 to TRBJ2-7; TRBD2 matches at 7 bases. Trimming removed 2 bases from V and 5 bases from J; junction bases left unmatched: 9. There are 15 residues in the CDR3. Per germline, CDR1 MDHEN and CDR2 SYDVKM. The CDR3 protein is CASSLVGGSGNEQYF. DNA for the CDR3: TGTGCCAGCAGTTTAGTGGGGGGGTCGGGCAACGAGCAGTACTTC. Using reference TRBV28 and TRBJ2-7 for the parts outside the CDR3, the full variable domain is DVKVTQSSRYLVKRTGEKVFLECVQDMDHENMFWYRQDPGLGLRLIYFSYDVKMKEKGDIPEGYSVSREKKERFSLILESASTNQTSMYLCASSLVGGSGNEQYFGPGTRLTVT.

This clone showed up just a few times. The sample has other DNA sequences that encode this CDR3 too. The chain has TRBV6-5 and TRBJ2-7; D gene unclear. Trimming pared 6 bases from V and 3 bases from J, leaving 3 bases between. CDR1 and CDR2 from the germline V gene are MNHEY and SVGAGI. The CDR3 covers 10 residues. CDR3 DNA: TGTGCCAGCAGCCTCTACGAGCAGTACTTC. It is translated as CASSLYEQYF.

The chain has TRBV2 and TRBJ2-3; 13 nucleotides line up with TRBD2. V trimming: 6 bases; J trimming: 4 bases; junction bases outside the gene matches: 10. CDR1 and CDR2 (germline): SNHLY, FYNNEI. The length of the CDR3 is 17 residues. DNA of the CDR3: TGTGCCAGCAGCGGGCGTGGACTAGCGGGAGTCTCAGATACGCAGTATTTT. Protein sequence: CASSGRGLAGVSDTQYF.

This clone was seen a few times. The chain employs TRBV19 and TRBJ1-1, with 9 positions matching TRBD1. This CDR3 is 14 amino acids long. Trimming removed 10 bases from V and 4 bases from J; junction bases left unmatched: 10. The germline CDR1 and CDR2 sequences are LNHDA and SQIVND (reference sequence). CDR3 sequence: CATLNRDRATEAFF. The CDR3 DNA reads as TGTGCCACCCTTAACCGGGACAGGGCCACTGAAGCTTTCTTT.

This chain connects TRBV11-2 to TRBJ2-1; no firm D call. The CDR3 spans 13 residues. Germline V CDR1 and CDR2: SGHAT, FQNNGV. Trimming shortened V by 1 base and J by 5 bases, and 6 bases separated the two germline ends. CDR3 residues: CASSLGLNNEQFF. DNA of the CDR3: TGTGCCAGCAGCTTAGGGCTGAACAATGAGCAGTTCTTC.

The V and J genes are TRBV28 and TRBJ1-2, with no clear D. The V and J ends lost 2 bases and 4 bases respectively, with 11 bases between them. The CDR3 has 14 residues. The germline gives CDR1 MDHEN, CDR2 SYDVKM. The CDR3: CASSLGGIGYGYTF. The CDR3 bases are TGTGCCAGCAGTTTAGGAGGGATCGGCTATGGCTACACCTTC.

The chain employs TRBV6-5 and TRBJ1-2; 8 nucleotides match TRBD1. Germline CDR1 is MNHEY and CDR2 is SVGAGI. V gave up 5 bases and J gave up 10 bases; unmatched junction bases: 6. This CDR3 contains 12 residues. CDR3 in amino acids: CASSTYRGDYTF. The CDR3 nucleotides read TGTGCCAGCAGTACCTACAGGGGGGACTACACCTTC.

V and J are TRBV9 and TRBJ2-1; tentatively, D is TRBD2 (5 bases). Trimming took 0 bases from V and 4 from J, leaving 14 bases between them. Germline CDR1 reads SGDLS; CDR2 reads YYNGEE. This CDR3 has 16 residues. In DNA form, the CDR3 reads TGTGCCAGCAGCGTAGACTTGAGCGGAACTTACAATGAGCAGTTCTTC. Amino acid sequence: CASSVDLSGTYNEQFF.

There are a few counts of this clone. The genes are TRBV6-5 and TRBJ2-1; 7 nucleotides agree with TRBD2. Losses at the gene ends were 5 bases for V and 0 bases for J; bases not matched to a gene: 4. Per germline, CDR1 MNHEY and CDR2 SVGAGI. CDR3 length: 15 amino acids. The CDR3 bases are TGTGCCAGCAGTAGAGCGGGGTCCTCCTACAATGAGCAGTTCTTC. Translated: CASSRAGSSYNEQFF.

The genes are TRBV5-1 and TRBJ1-3; D call uncertain. In germline, CDR1 is SGHRS, CDR2 YFSETQ. V lost 3 bases and J 4 bases, leaving 5 bases between the germline ends. This CDR3 has 12 residues. CDR3 nucleotides: TGCGCCAGCAGCTCCGGGGGAAACACCATATATTTT. Translated: CASSSGGNTIYF.

The chain couples TRBV28 to TRBJ1-2; perhaps TRBD1 as D (5 bases). V shed 6 bases and J shed 2 bases, with 13 bases lying between them. CDR3 size: 14 residues. Per germline, CDR1 MDHEN and CDR2 SYDVKM. CDR3 sequence: CASSQGAGNYGYTF. The CDR3 DNA sequence: TGTGCCAGCAGCCAAGGGGCAGGGAACTATGGCTACACCTTC.

J is TRBJ2-3 and V is TRBV5-1; D is uncertain. The CDR3 extends over 15 amino acids. Trimming took off 0 bases at V and 0 bases at J, with 8 bases between the two ends. Germline V gene data show CDR1 as SGHRS and CDR2 as YFSETQ. Written as DNA, the CDR3 is TGCGCCAGCAGCTTGGACAGCACTAGCACAGATACGCAGTATTTT. It yields the protein CASSLDSTSTDTQYF.

The chain recombines TRBV5-1 with TRBJ2-5, with D perhaps matching TRBD1 (6 bases). The CDR3 has 13 residues. The germline V and J ends were trimmed by 3 bases and 3 bases, with 9 bases remaining between them. CDR1 SGHRS and CDR2 YFSETQ come from the germline V gene. CDR3 in DNA: TGCGCCAGCAGCTCGTCAGGGGAAGAGACCCAGTACTTC. Amino acid sequence: CASSSSGEETQYF.

This chain joins TRBV19 and TRBJ1-6; 7 bases line up with TRBD1. J gave up 5 bases and V 10 bases, and 5 bases lay outside the gene matches. Germline CDR1 is LNHDA and CDR2 is SQIVND (reference sequence). The CDR3 length is 13 residues. CDR3 protein: CATRDRDNSPLHF. The CDR3 nucleotides read TGTGCCACCAGGGACAGAGATAATTCACCCCTCCACTTT.